These T cell receptor beta chains were read from a single sample in a study of T cell clones after liver transplantation. Generated by immunoSEQ multiplex PCR, the TCRdb table keeps only in-frame clones and is missing some. Of around 110,000 clones detected, 90% appear once; the ten largest clones hold 0.8% to 0.9%. The sequencing used CD4+ T cells from blood, collected 12 months after liver transplant. Receptor source: a human patient who received a liver transplant. Some T cells here may be from the graft donor. Each CDR3 is given with its conserved first and last residue. D genes are given only for firm matches. Rows may omit the clone size; those that give it use once, few, many or a size class.

j_call: TRBJ2-3
d_call: -
clone_size: -
v_call: TRBV7-2
cdr3_aa: CASSLGRGPDTQYF
cdr3_nt: TGTGCCAGCAGCTTGGGCAGGGGACCAGATACGCAGTATTTT

j_call: TRBJ1-2
d_call: TRBD1
clone_size: -
v_call: TRBV5-1
cdr3_aa: CASSYQGAADYGYTF
cdr3_nt: TGCGCCAGCAGCTACCAGGGGGCGGCGGACTATGGCTACACCTTC

j_call: TRBJ2-2
d_call: TRBD1
clone_size: -
v_call: TRBV5-1
cdr3_aa: CASGDSPTGELFF
cdr3_nt: TGCGCCAGTGGGGACAGTCCCACCGGGGAGCTGTTTTTT

j_call: TRBJ2-4
d_call: -
clone_size: -
v_call: TRBV4-1
cdr3_aa: CASSDVTWASNIQYF
cdr3_nt: TGCGCCAGCAGCGACGTGACCTGGGCATCGAACATTCAGTACTTC

j_call: TRBJ1-2
d_call: -
clone_size: -
v_call: TRBV28
cdr3_aa: CATGEGLSGYTF
cdr3_nt: TGTGCCACCGGTGAGGGGCTCTCTGGCTACACCTTC

j_call: TRBJ1-2
d_call: -
clone_size: -
v_call: TRBV20-1
cdr3_aa: CSGAPGYTF
cdr3_nt: TGCAGTGGGGCCCCTGGCTACACCTTC

j_call: TRBJ2-7
d_call: TRBD1
clone_size: once
v_call: TRBV7-6
cdr3_aa: CASSLAGQGYEQYF
cdr3_nt: TGTGCCAGCAGCTTAGCGGGACAGGGCTACGAGCAGTACTTC

j_call: TRBJ2-2
d_call: -
clone_size: once
v_call: TRBV29-1
cdr3_aa: CSVEGQLPGELFF
cdr3_nt: TGCAGCGTTGAGGGGCAGTTACCCGGGGAGCTGTTTTTT

j_call: TRBJ2-7
d_call: TRBD1
clone_size: -
v_call: TRBV2
cdr3_aa: CASSKGQGGYEQYF
cdr3_nt: TGTGCCAGCAGTAAGGGACAGGGAGGCTACGAGCAGTACTTC

j_call: TRBJ2-7
d_call: TRBD2
clone_size: -
v_call: TRBV11-2
cdr3_aa: CASSPLGRAGEQYF
cdr3_nt: TGTGCCAGCAGCCCCTTAGGGAGGGCCGGCGAGCAGTACTTC

j_call: TRBJ2-5
d_call: -
clone_size: -
v_call: TRBV7-2
cdr3_aa: CASSLNAGVETQYF
cdr3_nt: TGTGCCAGCAGCTTAAACGCAGGGGTAGAGACCCAGTACTTC

j_call: TRBJ2-1
d_call: TRBD2
clone_size: -
v_call: TRBV7-9
cdr3_aa: CASNRLAGSYNEQFF
cdr3_nt: TGTGCCAGCAACCGACTAGCGGGCTCCTACAATGAGCAGTTCTTC

j_call: TRBJ2-3
d_call: -
clone_size: -
v_call: TRBV6-6
cdr3_aa: CASSYRRHTDTQYF
cdr3_nt: TGTGCCAGCAGTTACCGGCGGCACACAGATACGCAGTATTTT

j_call: TRBJ1-4
d_call: TRBD1
clone_size: -
v_call: TRBV12-5
cdr3_aa: CASGLGWGTGNEKLFF
cdr3_nt: TGTGCTAGTGGTTTGGGGTGGGGGACAGGGAACGAAAAACTGTTTTTT

j_call: TRBJ2-1
d_call: -
clone_size: -
v_call: TRBV6-4
cdr3_aa: CASSGSIQGGEQFF
cdr3_nt: TGTGCCAGCAGTGGGTCGATTCAGGGGGGTGAGCAGTTCTTC

j_call: TRBJ2-7
d_call: TRBD2
clone_size: -
v_call: TRBV6-1
cdr3_aa: CASSASGNYEQYF
cdr3_nt: TGTGCCAGCAGCGCTAGCGGGAACTACGAGCAGTACTTC

j_call: TRBJ2-4
d_call: -
clone_size: -
v_call: TRBV6-1
cdr3_aa: CASSERKGVSQNIQYF
cdr3_nt: TGTGCCAGCAGTGAAAGGAAGGGGGTCTCTCAAAACATTCAGTACTTC

j_call: TRBJ2-2
d_call: TRBD2
clone_size: -
v_call: TRBV7-8
cdr3_aa: CASSPATRTSVTGELFF
cdr3_nt: TGTGCCAGCAGCCCCGCCACCCGGACTAGCGTTACCGGGGAGCTGTTTTTT

j_call: TRBJ2-2
d_call: -
clone_size: once
v_call: TRBV29-1
cdr3_aa: CSVEGLFGVQVSGELFF
cdr3_nt: TGCAGCGTTGAGGGGCTTTTTGGGGTTCAAGTATCCGGGGAGCTGTTTTTT

j_call: TRBJ2-3
d_call: -
clone_size: -
v_call: TRBV7-6
cdr3_aa: CASSLVGKGTDTQYF
cdr3_nt: TGTGCCAGCAGCTTAGTTGGGAAGGGGACAGATACGCAGTATTTT

j_call: TRBJ2-3
d_call: TRBD2
clone_size: -
v_call: TRBV6-5
cdr3_aa: CASSYSGTNTDTQYF
cdr3_nt: TGTGCCAGCAGTTACTCGGGGACTAACACAGATACGCAGTATTTT

j_call: TRBJ2-2
d_call: -
clone_size: -
v_call: TRBV9
cdr3_aa: CASSVALEGTGELFF
cdr3_nt: TGTGCCAGCAGCGTAGCCCTTGAGGGAACCGGGGAGCTGTTTTTT

j_call: TRBJ2-1
d_call: TRBD1
clone_size: -
v_call: TRBV11-3
cdr3_aa: CASSPKDRGFRNEQFF
cdr3_nt: TGTGCCAGCAGCCCTAAGGACAGGGGATTCCGCAATGAGCAGTTCTTC

j_call: TRBJ1-1
d_call: -
clone_size: -
v_call: TRBV19
cdr3_aa: CASSTRQTNTEAFF
cdr3_nt: TGTGCCAGTAGTACACGACAGACGAACACTGAAGCTTTCTTT

j_call: TRBJ2-7
d_call: -
clone_size: -
v_call: TRBV5-1
cdr3_aa: CASSGAGTHYEQYF
cdr3_nt: TGCGCCAGCAGCGGGGCCGGGACACATTACGAGCAGTACTTC

j_call: TRBJ2-5
d_call: -
clone_size: -
v_call: TRBV6-1
cdr3_aa: CASSGFTSQETQYF
cdr3_nt: TGTGCCAGCAGTGGCTTCACCAGCCAAGAGACCCAGTACTTC

j_call: TRBJ1-2
d_call: -
clone_size: -
v_call: TRBV29-1
cdr3_aa: CSVEAGADSYGYTF
cdr3_nt: TGCAGCGTTGAAGCTGGAGCAGACTCATATGGCTACACCTTC

j_call: TRBJ2-7
d_call: TRBD2
clone_size: -
v_call: TRBV6-4
cdr3_aa: CASSESVAGSGDEQYF
cdr3_nt: TGTGCCAGCAGTGAGTCGGTAGCGGGGTCCGGCGACGAGCAGTACTTC

j_call: TRBJ2-3
d_call: -
clone_size: -
v_call: TRBV5-1
cdr3_aa: CASPNLGKTGTDTQYF
cdr3_nt: TGCGCCAGTCCTAACCTCGGAAAGACCGGCACAGATACGCAGTATTTT

j_call: TRBJ1-1
d_call: -
clone_size: -
v_call: TRBV11-2
cdr3_aa: CASSLEGDRRPREAFF
cdr3_nt: TGTGCCAGCAGCTTAGAGGGGGATCGAAGACCCCGAGAAGCTTTCTTT

j_call: TRBJ2-5
d_call: -
clone_size: -
v_call: TRBV6-1
cdr3_aa: CASTSIPETQYF
cdr3_nt: TGTGCCAGCACCTCTATCCCGGAGACCCAGTACTTC

j_call: TRBJ2-7
d_call: -
clone_size: -
v_call: TRBV28
cdr3_aa: CASSLVGTGAFNEQYF
cdr3_nt: TGTGCCAGCAGTTTGGTGGGAACGGGGGCTTTTAACGAGCAGTACTTC

j_call: TRBJ2-5
d_call: TRBD1
clone_size: -
v_call: TRBV7-7
cdr3_aa: CASSFGQGGETQYF
cdr3_nt: TGTGCTAGCAGCTTCGGACAGGGCGGTGAGACCCAGTACTTC

j_call: TRBJ2-6
d_call: -
clone_size: -
v_call: TRBV9
cdr3_aa: CASSVSSGNSGANVLTF
cdr3_nt: TGTGCCAGCAGCGTAAGTAGCGGAAACTCTGGGGCCAACGTCCTGACTTTC

j_call: TRBJ1-5
d_call: TRBD1
clone_size: -
v_call: TRBV19
cdr3_aa: CASSMDSGTGLVNQPQHF
cdr3_nt: TGTGCCAGTAGTATGGATTCGGGGACAGGGTTAGTCAATCAGCCCCAGCATTTT

j_call: TRBJ2-1
d_call: TRBD1
clone_size: -
v_call: TRBV6-1
cdr3_aa: CASRRDRSYNEQFF
cdr3_nt: TGTGCCAGCAGGAGGGACAGGTCCTACAATGAGCAGTTCTTC

j_call: TRBJ1-1
d_call: -
clone_size: -
v_call: TRBV6-4
cdr3_aa: CASRGGGSNTEAFF
cdr3_nt: TGTGCCAGCAGGGGAGGGGGATCGAACACTGAAGCTTTCTTT

j_call: TRBJ2-7
d_call: -
clone_size: -
v_call: TRBV19
cdr3_aa: CASTPAGTRSYEQYF
cdr3_nt: TGTGCCAGTACCCCAGCAGGGACTCGCTCCTACGAGCAGTACTTC

j_call: TRBJ2-5
d_call: -
clone_size: -
v_call: TRBV7-9
cdr3_aa: CASSLRRDQETQYF
cdr3_nt: TGTGCCAGCAGCTTAAGGCGGGACCAAGAGACCCAGTACTTC

j_call: TRBJ2-5
d_call: -
clone_size: -
v_call: TRBV28
cdr3_aa: CAIEAGTPGETQYF
cdr3_nt: TGTGCCATCGAAGCCGGGACGCCGGGGGAGACCCAGTACTTC

j_call: TRBJ1-1
d_call: -
clone_size: -
v_call: TRBV7-3
cdr3_aa: CASSLMTNTEAFF
cdr3_nt: TGTGCCAGCAGCTTAATGACAAACACTGAAGCTTTCTTT

j_call: TRBJ2-7
d_call: -
clone_size: -
v_call: TRBV28
cdr3_aa: CASSSTGFREQYF
cdr3_nt: TGTGCCAGCAGTTCAACAGGGTTTCGCGAGCAGTACTTC

j_call: TRBJ1-1
d_call: TRBD1
clone_size: -
v_call: TRBV4-2
cdr3_aa: CASSQAGTANTEAFF
cdr3_nt: TGTGCCAGCAGCCAAGCCGGGACAGCGAACACTGAAGCTTTCTTT

j_call: TRBJ2-2
d_call: TRBD2
clone_size: -
v_call: TRBV11-3
cdr3_aa: CASSLDLVGSGNRDTGELFF
cdr3_nt: TGTGCCAGCAGCTTAGATCTAGTAGGTAGCGGGAATCGGGACACCGGGGAGCTGTTTTTT

j_call: TRBJ2-5
d_call: TRBD2
clone_size: -
v_call: TRBV11-3
cdr3_aa: CASSPRGGRAETQYF
cdr3_nt: TGTGCCAGCAGCCCGCGGGGCGGGAGAGCAGAGACCCAGTACTTC

j_call: TRBJ1-2
d_call: -
clone_size: -
v_call: TRBV9
cdr3_aa: CASSVDPQGLGGYTF
cdr3_nt: TGTGCCAGCAGCGTAGATCCCCAGGGACTCGGCGGCTACACCTTC

j_call: TRBJ2-1
d_call: -
clone_size: -
v_call: TRBV6-5
cdr3_aa: CASSPRGASEQFF
cdr3_nt: TGTGCCAGCAGTCCGAGGGGAGCGAGTGAGCAGTTCTTC

j_call: TRBJ1-5
d_call: -
clone_size: few
v_call: TRBV29-1
cdr3_aa: CSVGGKGNQPQHF
cdr3_nt: TGCAGCGTGGGAGGAAAGGGCAATCAGCCCCAGCATTTT

j_call: TRBJ2-6
d_call: -
clone_size: once
v_call: TRBV7-2
cdr3_aa: CASRRSLSGANVLTF
cdr3_nt: TGTGCCAGCAGACGTAGCCTCTCTGGGGCCAACGTCCTGACTTTC